The clone carrying this T cell receptor (beta chain) was recorded a few times. The data belong to a study of blood T cell repertoires in COVID-19. Study-wide background: The United States, Italy and Spain were the sources of the acute and convalescent COVID-19 samples. From T cells, B-cell-depleted T cells, or PBMCs came the material, which was cDNA or gDNA.

Per the authors' pipeline: Reference gene primers were amplified, and this amplification served to estimate nucleated cell counts. Generated by immunoSEQ multiplex PCR, the TCRdb table keeps only in-frame clones and is missing some. V and J calls and clone size come straight from that table; D and trimming were deduced from the DNA. The repertoire has about 80,000 clones, around nine tenths of them found once; the top ten carry roughly 5.3%. This TCR came from a woman at least 80 years old with active or convalescent COVID-19. The sample was peripheral blood.

The CDR3 DNA reads TGCGCCAGCAGTGATAACGCTGCGCGGGGGAACGAGCAGTACTTC. Its translation: CASSDNAARGNEQYF. V usage is TRBV10-1 and J usage is TRBJ2-7, with TRBD2 matching 7 bases. CDR1 is WNHNN and CDR2 is SYGVQD in the germline V gene (reference sequence). Losses at the gene ends were 3 bases for V and 5 bases for J; bases not matched to a gene: 10. This CDR3 is 15 amino acids long.